One T cell receptor (beta chain) is described in this entry. The method was immunoSEQ multiplex PCR; TCRdb's version includes in-frame clones alone and lacks a portion of them. The sample lists roughly 390,000 clones; roughly nine tenths were seen once. CDR3 length: 12 residues. Germline V gives CDR1 SQVTM, CDR2 ANQGSEA. V lost 7 bases to trimming and J lost 3 bases; unmatched junction nucleotides: 4. The sample is drawn from a study of Ad26.COV2.S vaccination and SARS-CoV-2 variants. Treatment specified: about 20 received Ad26.COV2.S at low or high dose, single or two shots; roughly 5 received placebo; per-sample allocation not given. Specimen acquisition occurred on day 63 following the initial vaccine or placebo injection.

The origin of this receptor is a person between 18 and 65 years old who received the Ad26.COV2.S COVID-19 vaccine or a placebo. The sample here was peripheral blood, taken in a trial of Ad26.COV2.S vaccine versus placebo. The chain is built from TRBV29-1 and TRBJ2-7, with 9 bases aligning to TRBD1. The CDR3 here is CSGRTGDYEQYF. The CDR3 bases are TGCAGCGGCAGGACAGGGGACTACGAGCAGTACTTC.